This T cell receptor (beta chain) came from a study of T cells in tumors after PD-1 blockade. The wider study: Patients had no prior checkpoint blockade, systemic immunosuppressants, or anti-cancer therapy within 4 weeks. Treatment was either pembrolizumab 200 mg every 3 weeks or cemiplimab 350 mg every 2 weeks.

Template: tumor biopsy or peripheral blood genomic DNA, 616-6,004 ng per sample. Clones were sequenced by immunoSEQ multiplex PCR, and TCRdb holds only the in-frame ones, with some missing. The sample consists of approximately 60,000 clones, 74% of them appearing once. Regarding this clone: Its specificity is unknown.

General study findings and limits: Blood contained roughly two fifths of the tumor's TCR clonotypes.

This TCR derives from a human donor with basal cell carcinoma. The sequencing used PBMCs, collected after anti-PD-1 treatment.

CDR3 DNA: TGTGCCAGCAGCTCTCAGCGGAGCCCCAACAATGAGCAGTTCTTC. Its protein is CASSSQRSPNNEQFF. The chain carries TRBV7-9 and TRBJ2-1, with D possibly being TRBD2 (5 bases). Germline CDR1 and CDR2: SEHNR and FQNEAQ (reference sequence). V dropped 4 bases and J dropped 5 bases, with 15 bases sitting between them. This CDR3 region has 15 residues.